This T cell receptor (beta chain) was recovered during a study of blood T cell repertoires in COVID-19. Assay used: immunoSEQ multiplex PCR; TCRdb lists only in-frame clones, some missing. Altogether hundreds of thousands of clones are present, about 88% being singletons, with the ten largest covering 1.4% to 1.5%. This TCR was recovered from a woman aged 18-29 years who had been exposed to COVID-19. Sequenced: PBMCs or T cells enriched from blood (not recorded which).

The CDR3 DNA sequence: TGTGCCAGCTCACCATTAGGAGGCGGGAGAGAGTACGAGCAGTACTTC. As protein: CASSPLGGGREYEQYF. The gene calls are TRBV18 and TRBJ2-7; 7 nucleotides match TRBD2. The V gene end was trimmed by 2 bases and the J gene end by 4 bases; junction bases not matched to a gene: 11. The germline CDR1 and CDR2 sequences are KGHSH and LQKENI. This CDR3 is 16 amino acids long. Combining the CDR3 with reference TRBV18 and TRBJ2-7 gives the whole variable domain NAGVMQNPRHLVRRRGQEARLRCSPMKGHSHVYWYRQLPEEGLKFMVYLQKENIIDESGMPKERFSAEFPKEGPSILRIQQVVRGDSAAYFCASSPLGGGREYEQYFGPGTRLTVT.